Given below is one T cell receptor beta chain in context. It has no known antigen specificity. No qualities accompany the bases; no much larger clone lies one base away. These data are taken from a study of cytomegalovirus exposure and HLA in healthy donors (dated 2017 in TCRdb). Context from the whole study: An earlier analysis of some 550 of the donors reported 250 to 300 Gb of sequence data and around 110 million unique TCR beta sequences from roughly 200 million T cells. Five DR-DQ haplotypes were treated as single units for association and clustering because of strong linkage in the cohort. Donor age, sex, ethnicity and CMV serostatus were compiled alongside the repertoire data. HLA typing included class I and class II loci at four-digit resolution. A separate validation cohort of roughly 130 different subjects was used in addition to the roughly 700-subject first cohort. Typing coverage varied by locus: roughly 629-630 donors for A, B, C, DRB1 and DQB1; roughly 560 for DQA1; more than 600 for DPA1; more than 450 for DPB1. A later genetic analysis took genome-wide SNP genotypes for about 55% of the 666 donors and used that subset as a discovery cohort. The study aimed to test whether cataloging public T cell receptors could reveal signatures of past pathogen exposure. To study patterns of TCR occurrence, a later analysis re-analyzed previously published TCR beta repertoires from 550 to 800 donors and added high-resolution HLA genotyping. On average, about 240,000 unique TCR beta nucleotide sequences were sequenced per donor among several hundred genotyped donors of the cohort, with around 19% of those sequences being non-productive. Among the roughly 370 genotyped donors, about 83% belonged to the genetic ancestry cluster associated with self-reported Caucasian donors. Every repertoire in the discovery cohort had been generated on one and the same sequencing platform. The T cell repertoires of around 670 subjects were profiled by immunosequencing and related to cytomegalovirus serostatus. An earlier analysis of 500 to 650 of the donors applied high-throughput TCR beta sequencing to assess whether each TCR beta V gene segment acted as functional or pseudogenic. An early release that covered approximately 600 HLA-typed donors contained 250 to 350 gigabases of sequencing data and around 85 million unique TCR sequences. The later analysis used no new phenotypic data to find candidate immune exposures, relying instead on TCR beta sequences and their occurrence across donors. The study combined high-throughput TCR immunosequencing, statistical association of individual TCRs with disease status, and machine learning to predict cytomegalovirus infection status.

Inclusive of the bounding cysteine and phenylalanine, the CDR3 is 14 residues long. Only the CDR3 part of the read is kept: 42 bases, read in frame from the first base. CDR1 and CDR2 (SNHLY, FYNNEI) derive from the germline V gene. The germline V and J ends show losses of 7 bases and 1 base respectively, and no gene match explains 1 base of the junction. The library was built by means of the immunoSEQ multiplex PCR assay. The multiplex PCR relied on a mix of 60 forward primers for TCR Vbeta segments and 13 reverse primers for TCR Jbeta segments. A multiplex PCR assay on genomic DNA amplified the CDR3 region of rearranged TCR beta genes. The amplified TCR beta libraries were sequenced on the Illumina HiSeq System as 87-base-pair reads. The study's processing was this. A later analysis tallied tens of millions of unique TCR beta chains across the approximately 670 repertoires, and around 9.9 million of those chains were shared by two or more donors. To remove PCR and sequencing errors, raw reads were error-corrected and collapsed into unique sequences using a nearest-neighbor algorithm that merged closely related sequences. To assign V, D and J gene segments, CDR3 sequences were aligned to IMGT reference sequences. For a sequence to be retained, at least a six-nucleotide match to both a V gene segment and a J gene segment was required. A rearrangement was called productive if the CDR3 had no stop codons and remained in frame with V and J, and every other rearrangement was called non-productive. CDR3 was defined by IMGT convention, running from the second conserved V-encoded cysteine to the conserved J-encoded phenylalanine. In an earlier analysis of around 540 of the donors, sequences lacking an unambiguous match to a single V gene segment were excluded. An earlier analysis of some 500 of the donors classified V segments as functional when productive rearrangements were above 56.7% and as segregating when the standard deviation between donors was above 5%. A statistical classification framework was developed to diagnose cytomegalovirus status using the catalog of TCR beta chain sequences. In a later analysis, V and J genes were assigned by comparing TCR nucleotide sequences against IMGT/GENE-DB human TR gene sequences. Using the TCRdist pipeline, a later analysis assigned CDR3 sequences along with most-parsimonious VDJ recombination scenarios. A later analysis defined each TCR beta chain by its CDR3 amino acid sequence plus V-gene family, and excluded reads lacking a unique V-gene family. In a later analysis, 450 to 600 highly shared, low-generation-probability nucleotide sequences were removed to address suspected cross-contamination and a sequencing artifact. For each public chain, a later analysis derived a clonal expansion index from normalized ranks of inferred template counts within each repertoire. A later analysis computed generation probabilities with a VDJ recombination model fitted to out-of-frame rearrangements, and checked the results against IGoR. In a later analysis, TCR-TCR, TCR-HLA and TCR-CMV co-occurrence was scored with hypergeometric tests, and a repertoire-size bias correction was applied to TCR pairs. A later analysis estimated false discovery rates by permuting HLA or CMV assignments 20 times. In a later analysis, co-occurring TCRs were grouped with DBSCAN, and TCRdist sequence similarity was added when clustering was performed within HLA-allele-positive subsets. Repertoires with fewer than 30,000 or more than 120,000 public chains were left out of co-occurrence clustering, as were about five repertoires with anomalous nucleotide sharing. Not all clones reach the TCRdb copy of this immuneACCESS table, which keeps in-frame sequences only. Checked studies attribute under half of the gap to unresolved V genes and leave the rest unexplained. The V and J calls and clone size are taken from that table; D and trimming were inferred from the DNA. A total of about 140,000 clones appear in this sample, 75% to 90% of them only once. About 1.5% of the sample lies in the top ten.

Study-wide conclusions, independent of this receptor: The authors suggested that the approach could potentially be generalized to other disease states and immunological phenotypes. CMV serostatus was the only immune exposure information available for the cohort. HLA typing was unavailable for some donors at each locus, so association tests used only the typed subset. In an earlier analysis of some 640 of the donors, most TCR beta V segments were observed in productive rearrangements about 87% or about 30% of the time, broadly matching IMGT annotations. While some public TCRs were present in many individuals, most TCR sequences turned up only very rarely across donors. According to a later analysis, most CMV-associated TCR beta chains appeared to be HLA-restricted, and the HLA associations seemed to be driven largely by CMV exposure. Some IMGT-functional V segments, including TRBV6-2 and TRBV6-3, could not be told apart with the 87-base-pair reads, so those segments were excluded. Seventeen rarely observed V segments, including chromosome 9 orphons, were excluded from the earlier analysis of some 590 of the donors because counts were too low. Linkage disequilibrium might explain the correlated functional status among segregating V segments, but an unknown experimental factor could not be excluded. Sequencing depth was assumed to be roughly uniform across donors in the presence/absence analyses, though that assumption may not hold. A group of highly shared sequence variants was considered likely to be a technical artifact of the sequencing pipeline. In a later genetic analysis, a missense DCLRE1C variant was associated with V-gene and J-gene trimming of TCR beta chains, and the association was replicated in an independent cohort. According to a later analysis, parvovirus B19, influenza, CMV and Epstein-Barr virus appeared linked to several top co-occurrence clusters. In both the original and validation cohorts, the classifier was reported to diagnose cytomegalovirus status with high specificity and sensitivity. In the study, 150 to 200 TCR beta chains were listed as associated with cytomegalovirus. In a later analysis, around 15,000 TCR beta sequences were associated with specific HLA alleles at a false discovery rate of 0.05. Strong co-occurrence of HLA alleles, especially DR and DQ, made assigning TCR associations to individual alleles difficult. In vitro tests confirmed that a few of the cytomegalovirus-associated TCR beta chains recognize cytomegalovirus antigens. Only TCR beta chains were sequenced in this cohort, and the absence of alpha or paired-chain data limited detectable features. A further reported finding was that TCR beta sequences accurately predicted the HLA-A and HLA-B alleles for most subjects in the first cohort. A later analysis found that TCR association rates varied across HLA loci, with DRB1 alleles showing the most associated TCRs and HLA-C alleles the fewest. In a later analysis, HLA-associated TCR beta chains showed more clonal expansion and lower generation probabilities than non-associated chains that were equally common. Compared with the approximately 670-donor mean, donors in an Asian-associated ancestry cluster had fewer N-insertions in productive TCRs, according to a later genetic analysis.

The cohort comprised some 700 healthy bone marrow donors. All cohort members were sampled while nominally healthy, although unrecorded immune exposures were likely present. The donor was CMV seronegative and was included in the group of about 350 seronegative cohort members. Each donor provided a peripheral blood sample, and peripheral blood mononuclear cells were used for TCR beta sequencing. Genomic DNA extraction from the blood cell samples was performed with the Qiagen DNeasy Blood Extraction Kit. The V and J segments used are TRBV2 and TRBJ2-2, and 9 junctional nucleotides match TRBD2. The TCR was taken from a man aged 40-49 years in good health and CMV-seronegative. The sample taken for sequencing was PBMCs. The CDR3 reads CASTSGENTGELFF. The DNA is TGTGCCAGCACTAGCGGGGAGAACACCGGGGAGCTGTTTTTT.